A single sample is the source of the 21 T cell receptor beta chains below, sequenced in a study of blood T cells in healthy people across ages. Next came a second PCR, run for about 7 to 12 cycles, which used a sample-barcoded 5' primer along with a J-beta primer mix. Each CDR3 protein gets one entry after TCRdb re-called the 5' RACE reads with MiXCR. This repertoire shows around 1,000,000 distinct CDR3 sequences, approximately 26% found once; its top ten account for approximately 0.71%. These data were likewise used in another study, on T cells of mothers and their children.

Sequences were obtained from blood. Receptors were obtained from a girl aged 2 to 10 in good health.

The CDR3 DNA reads TGTGCCAGCAGCTTAATTGGCGGGGGGGCTAATGAGCAGTTCTTC. Its protein is CASSLIGGGANEQFF. V gene TRBV7-3 combines with J gene TRBJ2-1, with 9 bases lining up with TRBD2. The V gene end was trimmed by 1 base and the J gene end by 7 bases; junction bases not matched to a gene: 5. Germline V gives CDR1 SGHTA, CDR2 FQGTGA. The CDR3 totals 15 residues.

The rearrangement uses TRBV4-2 and TRBJ2-1, with 9 bases that match TRBD2. Per germline, CDR1 LGHNA and CDR2 YNFKEQ. Trimming removed 0 bases from V and 8 bases from J; junction bases left unmatched: 8. This CDR3 region has 16 residues. CDR3 protein: CASSQDSAGGYYEQFF. The CDR3 DNA is TGTGCCAGCAGCCAAGATAGCGCGGGGGGGTATTATGAGCAGTTCTTC.

Regarding this clonotype: Relative to the germline gene, one junction end is altered; a read error may explain this. The chain has TRBV12-3 or TRBV12-4 and TRBJ1-2; the D is unclear. This CDR3 has 12 residues. Written as DNA, the CDR3 is TGTGCCAGTAGTTTGGGTCCGGGCGGCTACACCTTC. This gives the protein CASSLGPGGYTF.

This chain connects TRBV6-1 to TRBJ2-7; 7 nucleotides align to TRBD1. This CDR3 has 16 residues. The V and J ends lost 5 bases and 4 bases, in that order; junction bases with no gene match: 14. CDR1 and CDR2 (germline): MNHNS, SASEGT. The CDR3 loop reads CASSTARDRKIYEQYF. The CDR3, as DNA: TGTGCCAGCAGTACAGCCCGGGACAGAAAAATTTACGAGCAGTACTTC.

This clonotype was detected only a few times. The CDR3 reads CASSQSSGSIGEQYF. CDR3 in DNA: TGTGCCAGCAGCCAATCGTCGGGATCAATCGGAGAGCAGTACTTC. V and J are TRBV14 and TRBJ2-7; TRBD2 is a possible D gene (5 bases). The CDR3 extends over 15 amino acids. V was cut by 2 bases and J by 7 bases, with 18 bases left in between. Germline lookup yields CDR1 SGHDN and CDR2 FVKESK.

The chain carries TRBV12-3 or TRBV12-4 and TRBJ2-5; 8 bases align to TRBD2. The length of the CDR3 is 16 residues. The V gene end was trimmed by 4 bases and the J gene end by 1 base; junction bases not matched to a gene: 8. CDR3 sequence: CASSSGLAPTQETQYF. CDR3 coding DNA: TGTGCCAGCAGTTCCGGACTAGCCCCCACCCAAGAGACCCAGTACTTC.

This sequence joins TRBV4-3 and TRBJ2-5; tentative D call: TRBD2 (5 bases). Trimming stripped 1 base from V and 2 bases from J, with 14 bases between. From germline, CDR1 is LGHNA and CDR2 YSLEER. This CDR3 is 16 amino acids long. The CDR3 coding sequence is TGCGCCAGCAGCCAAGTACCGGCGGGCCCTCAAGAGACCCAGTACTTC. Translated, it gives CASSQVPAGPQETQYF.

This chain joins TRBV6-2 or TRBV6-3 and TRBJ2-5; D is ambiguous. The CDR3 extends over 13 amino acids. Trimming took off 2 bases at V and 7 bases at J, with 11 bases between the two ends. Germline CDR1 and CDR2: MNHEY and SVGEGT. CDR3: CASSYGVVGTQYF. CDR3 DNA: TGTGCCAGCAGTTACGGCGTTGTAGGGACCCAGTACTTC.

There are a few counts of this clonotype. V usage is TRBV15 and J usage is TRBJ1-5; 7 bases are a match to TRBD1. Trimming removed 4 bases from V and 4 bases from J; junction bases left unmatched: 7. The CDR3 extends over 15 amino acids. Germline CDR1 is LNHNV and CDR2 is YYDKDF (reference sequence). CDR3 sequence reads: CATSTGTVSNQPQHF. The CDR3 DNA follows: TGTGCCACCAGCACCGGGACAGTTTCAAATCAGCCCCAGCATTTT.

The chain uses TRBV2 and TRBJ2-2; D possibly corresponds to TRBD2 (6 bases). There are 17 residues in the CDR3. The germline V and J ends were trimmed by 3 bases and 4 bases, with 18 bases remaining between them. Germline values: CDR1 SNHLY, CDR2 FYNNEI. CDR3 DNA: TGTGCCAGCAGTGATCTTTCATCTAGCGAGAGCACCGGGGAGCTGTTTTTT. Protein product: CASSDLSSSESTGELFF.

The chain employs TRBV7-9 and TRBJ2-5, with unresolved D. Judging by the DNA end, TRBJ2-7 fits better; the J call may be wrong. There are 11 residues in the CDR3. Germline V gene data show CDR1 as SEHNR and CDR2 as FQNEAQ (reference sequence). The CDR3 region is CASSPNHEQYF. CDR3 nucleotides: TGTGCCAGCAGCCCCAACCACGAGCAGTACTTC.

This clonotype was seen a handful of times. The chain carries TRBV7-9 and TRBJ2-3, with TRBD2 as a possible D gene (7 bases). The CDR3 is made up of 14 amino acids. The V end lost 5 bases, the J end lost 6 bases, and 15 bases lay between the germline ends. The germline gives CDR1 SEHNR, CDR2 FQNEAQ (reference sequence). The CDR3 here is CASSRAGAEDTQYF. The DNA for the CDR3 is TGTGCCAGCAGCCGCGCGGGGGCAGAGGATACGCAGTATTTT.

This clonotype was seen only a few times. The chain combines TRBV29-1 with TRBJ2-6; no reliable D call. Trimming removed 2 bases at V and 2 bases at J, with 10 bases between. This CDR3 has 15 amino acids. In germline, CDR1 is SQVTM, CDR2 ANQGSEA. CDR3 region: CSVEKGKAGANVLTF. The CDR3 bases are TGCAGCGTTGAAAAAGGCAAGGCTGGGGCCAACGTCCTGACTTTC.

The chain carries TRBV6-5 and TRBJ2-5, with 14 bases lining up with TRBD2. The better agreement between TRBJ2-1 and the DNA end casts doubt on the J call. This CDR3 region has 13 residues. Germline values: CDR1 MNHEY, CDR2 SVGAGI. The CDR3 loop reads CASGTSGRNEQFF. The CDR3 DNA follows: TGTGCCAGTGGGACTAGCGGGAGAAATGAGCAGTTCTTC.

The sample holds many counts of this clonotype. The chain joins TRBV12-3 or TRBV12-4 to TRBJ1-1; possibly TRBD1 for D (6 bases). CDR3 length: 12 amino acids. Trimming stripped 1 base from V and 8 bases from J, with 8 bases between. The CDR3 protein is CASSLGGPEAFF. The CDR3 DNA follows: TGTGCCAGCAGTTTAGGGGGGCCCGAAGCTTTCTTT.

The chain joins TRBV4-2 to TRBJ2-5; TRBD1 matches 8 bases. The DNA end favors TRBJ2-7, so the J call may be wrong. Germline CDR1 reads LGHNA; CDR2 reads YNFKEQ. The CDR3 has 21 residues. The CDR3 DNA reads as TGTGCCAGCAGTTCGAGGGGACCGGACAGGGAAAGGAGAGGTGTTTCCTACGAGCAGTACTTC. Translating gives CASSSRGPDRERRGVSYEQYF.

This chain links TRBV6-5 with TRBJ2-4, with 9 bases identical to TRBD1. The germline CDR1 and CDR2 sequences are MNHEY and SVGAGI. The CDR3 extends over 15 amino acids. V was pared by 4 bases and J by 6 bases, with 7 bases of the junction left unmatched. The CDR3 sequence: CASSLQGASGNIQYF. The DNA for the CDR3 is TGTGCCAGCAGTTTACAGGGGGCTTCGGGAAACATTCAGTACTTC.

This clonotype was observed a single time. The rearrangement links TRBV12-5 to TRBJ2-7, with D possibly matching TRBD1 (5 bases). Trimming stripped 1 base from V and 0 bases from J, with 7 bases between. Germline V gene data show CDR1 as LGHNT and CDR2 as FRNRAP. This CDR3 spans 14 amino acids. CDR3 DNA: TGTGCTAGTGGTTTGGGAGACAGCTCCTACGAGCAGTACTTC. This codes for CASGLGDSSYEQYF.

This clonotype was recorded a few times. The rearrangement uses TRBV5-1 and TRBJ1-1; no clear D. CDR3 length: 14 residues. Trimming pared 6 bases from V and 5 bases from J, leaving 17 bases between. The germline V gene encodes CDR1 SGHRS and CDR2 YFSETQ. CDR3 sequence (DNA): TGCGCCAGCATACGAGAGTACGAGGTTACTGAAGCTTTCTTT. Protein: CASIREYEVTEAFF. The whole variable domain, filled in from reference TRBV5-1 and TRBJ1-1, reads KAGVTQTPRYLIKTRGQQVTLSCSPISGHRSVSWYQQTPGQGLQFLFEYFSETQRNKGNFPGRFSGRQFSNSRSEMNVSTLELGDSALYLCASIREYEVTEAFFGQGTRLTVV.

The CDR3 protein is CASSLYVAGTSYTDTQYF. Here the CDR3 DNA reads TGTGCCAGCAGCTTATATGTGGCCGGGACTAGCTACACAGATACGCAGTATTTT. V and J are TRBV11-2 and TRBJ2-3; 9 bases line up with TRBD2. V trimming: 2 bases; J trimming: 2 bases; junction bases outside the gene matches: 11. The germline V gene encodes CDR1 SGHAT and CDR2 FQNNGV. The CDR3 is 18 residues long.

V usage is TRBV2 and J usage is TRBJ1-2, with D uncertain. CDR1 SNHLY and CDR2 FYNNEI come from the germline V gene. V gave up 3 bases and J gave up 0 bases, with 5 bases separating them. The CDR3 has 13 residues. CDR3: CASSEDANYGYTF. CDR3 sequence (DNA): TGTGCCAGCAGTGAGGATGCTAACTATGGCTACACCTTC.